The rows below give T cell receptor beta chains drawn from one sample of a study of T cells in Graves' hyperthyroidism and ophthalmopathy. TCRdb redid the calling of the multiplex PCR reads with MiXCR, one entry per CDR3 protein. Of approximately 400,000 distinct CDR3 sequences in the sample, around 14% were seen once. The sample comprised blood. The receptors derive from a woman aged 55-69 years with Graves' hyperthyroidism. Both conserved end residues are trimmed from each CDR3. Clone size is given for some rows only: seen once, a few or many times, or a class if the clone is expanded.

>TRBJ1-6|-|TRBV6-1
ASREIDSPLH
>TRBJ2-3|few|TRBV15
ATSSIWPTDTQY
>TRBJ1-2|few|TRBV18
ASSPAGSSGGYT
>TRBJ2-2|few|TRBV12-3/TRBV12-4
ASRVWDGELF
>TRBJ2-3|many|TRBV7-2
ASSLGGGGGAFADTQY
>TRBJ2-7|-|TRBV4-1
ASSPPRGIYEQY
>TRBJ2-1|many|TRBV20-1
SARTYNEQF
>TRBJ1-1|many|TRBV2
ASSEGGRLNTEAF
>TRBJ2-3|many|TRBV7-9
ASSSDGTSVTDTQY
>TRBJ1-2|many|TRBV3-1
ASSRTGGYT
>TRBJ2-3|-|TRBV19
ASSSTGKSTDTQY
>TRBJ1-1|few|TRBV6-1
ASTTSRERAEAF
>TRBJ2-5|many|TRBV20-1
SAIKLAGVGETQY
>TRBJ2-1|-|TRBV7-9
ASSLVGLAEAYDEQF
>TRBJ2-3|-|TRBV7-9
ASSLWESGTDTQY
>TRBJ1-4|-|TRBV30
AWSTRWGGGDEKLF
>TRBJ2-1|many|TRBV27
ASSSRLDNEQF
>TRBJ2-7|few|TRBV6-1
ASSEAPGISYEQY
>TRBJ1-1|few|TRBV18
ASSRGSGTGNARNGF
>TRBJ1-5|few|TRBV19
ASSIGGQGRNQPQH
>TRBJ2-1|-|TRBV7-3
ASSLLASGSNEQF
>TRBJ2-7|many|TRBV10-3
AISGGLAGAREQY
>TRBJ1-2|few|TRBV13
ASSSGPMGYT
>TRBJ2-1|many|TRBV19
ASSIFAGGSYNEQF
>TRBJ2-1|many|TRBV5-1
ASSFGLAEWSSYNEQF
>TRBJ1-2|many|TRBV12-3/TRBV12-4
ASSFWDRVAGYT
>TRBJ2-1|once|TRBV12-3/TRBV12-4
ASSLGQGIDEQF
>TRBJ2-1|many|TRBV7-3
ASSLNAGGNEQF
>TRBJ2-5|-|TRBV28
ASKPGQGWETQH
>TRBJ2-2|few|TRBV5-1
ASSSPGQANTGELF
>TRBJ2-1|many|TRBV10-3
AISENLGEQF
>TRBJ2-7|many|TRBV11-2
ASSLALAGANEQY
>TRBJ1-2|-|TRBV29-1
SVGLLQGSTNYGYT
>TRBJ1-1|many|TRBV2
ASMGGDGSTEAF
>TRBJ2-2|many|TRBV3-1
ASSHGTKNTGELF
>TRBJ2-7|many|TRBV5-5
ASSPRTGTHEQY
>TRBJ1-1|-|TRBV10-3
ATRDRPTEAF
>TRBJ2-1|few|TRBV20-1
SAGTSGKFYNEQF
>TRBJ2-1|few|TRBV6-1
ASSEPSLNNEQF
>TRBJ2-7|-|TRBV24-1
ATSDHNRGSYEQY
>TRBJ2-5|-|TRBV4-1
ASSQEAQGKETQY
>TRBJ1-6|few|TRBV5-1
ASSLAGDSNSPLH
>TRBJ2-7|-|TRBV3-1
ASSQETSGARYEQY
>TRBJ2-7|many|TRBV5-1
ASSLGSPDEQY
>TRBJ2-7|many|TRBV28
ASSWHIAESSYEQY
>TRBJ2-2|few|TRBV7-9
ASSSPSSGRDTGELF
>TRBJ1-5|many|TRBV7-9
ASSLGQNQPQH
>TRBJ2-2|-|TRBV10-3
AISESPGLAQNTGELF
>TRBJ2-1|many|TRBV13
ASSSGLAEDNEQF
>TRBJ2-1|-|TRBV24-1
ATSDLRGGNEQF
>TRBJ1-2|many|TRBV18
ASSPGARGSGYGYT
>TRBJ2-2|-|TRBV12-3/TRBV12-4
ASTHSGKIGELF
>TRBJ2-3|-|TRBV9
ASSVQDVRDTQY